This paragraph reports one T cell receptor (beta chain). No antigen is known for it. The germline gives CDR1 LNHNV, CDR2 YYDKDF (reference sequence). The CDR3 runs 15 residues. Unmatched junction bases numbered 8, after V lost 5 bases and J lost 3 bases. The source of the sample is a study of cytomegalovirus exposure and HLA in healthy donors. Study background: In a previous analysis, 120 million or so unique TCR beta sequences were found from some 200 million T cells. Study results and limitations: Associated with cytomegalovirus, according to the listing, were fewer than 200 TCR beta chains. Highest at DRB1 and lowest at HLA-C, TCR association rates differed among HLA loci in a later analysis.

Though nominally healthy at sampling, donors likely had unrecorded immune exposures. Primers for the PCR totalled 60 Vbeta and 13 Jbeta. Assay used: immunoSEQ multiplex PCR; TCRdb lists only in-frame clones, some missing. The table has 100,000 to 150,000 clones, roughly 9% seen once. The clonotype originates from a middle-aged woman in good health and CMV-seropositive. The material sequenced was PBMCs. The V and J genes are TRBV15 and TRBJ2-3; 7 bases line up with TRBD2. The CDR3 DNA sequence: TGTGCCACCAGCCTAAGGAGCGGGAAGACAGATACGCAGTATTTT. Its translation is CATSLRSGKTDTQYF.